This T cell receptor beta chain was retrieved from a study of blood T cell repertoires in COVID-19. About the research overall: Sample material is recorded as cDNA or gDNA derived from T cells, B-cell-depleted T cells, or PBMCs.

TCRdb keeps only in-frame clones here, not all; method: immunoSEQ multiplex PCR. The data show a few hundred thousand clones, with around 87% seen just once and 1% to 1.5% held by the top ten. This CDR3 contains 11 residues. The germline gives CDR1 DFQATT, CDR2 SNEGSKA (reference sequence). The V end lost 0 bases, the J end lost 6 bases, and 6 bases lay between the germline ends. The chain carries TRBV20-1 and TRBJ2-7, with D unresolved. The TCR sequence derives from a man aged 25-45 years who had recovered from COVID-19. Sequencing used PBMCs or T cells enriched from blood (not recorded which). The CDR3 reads CSARDGSEQYF. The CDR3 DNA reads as TGCAGTGCTAGAGATGGTAGCGAGCAGTACTTC.